This T cell receptor (beta chain) is from a study of blood T cell repertoires in COVID-19. For the study at large: T cells, B-cell-depleted T cells, or PBMCs provided the cDNA or gDNA that served as material.

The CDR3 spans 13 residues. Trimming pared 0 bases from V and 1 base from J, leaving 7 bases between. Germline V gives CDR1 GTSNPN, CDR2 SVGIG (reference sequence). In the authors' methods: Estimated nucleated cell counts came from reference gene primer amplification. This table comes from immunoSEQ multiplex PCR, and its TCRdb copy is limited to in-frame clones, with some not included. V and J calls and clone size are given by that table; D and trimming were obtained from the DNA. Counted here are about 85,000 clones, 87% occurring once; the ten biggest clones make up roughly 5.7%. This TCR was sampled from a man aged 55-75 years with acute or convalescent COVID-19. V is TRBV30 and J is TRBJ2-7; D is unclear. The sample consisted of peripheral blood. The CDR3 DNA reads TGTGCCTGGAGTGTACACCGATCCTACGAGCAGTACTTC. Its protein is CAWSVHRSYEQYF.